This passage covers 9 T cell receptor beta chains from one sample sequenced in a study of CD4+ T cells in melanoma. TCRdb's table, derived via immunoSEQ multiplex PCR, lists solely in-frame clones and lacks some. Of 9,000 to 13,000 clones in the sample, around 70% are singletons; the top ten hold roughly an eighth. Material for sequencing was cells from a culture (not recorded whether cultured in vitro). The receptors come from a human donor with melanoma.

The genes are TRBV29-1 and TRBJ2-3, with a weak D call TRBD2 (5 bases). The CDR3 contains 13 residues. With 4 bases removed from V and 1 base from J, the gap between germline ends came to 9 bases. CDR1 is SQVTM and CDR2 is ANQGSEA in the germline V gene. The CDR3: CSVVRRGTDTQYF. As DNA, the CDR3 is TGCAGCGTTGTAAGGCGGGGCACAGATACGCAGTATTTT.

This clone is deemed hyperexpanded (1% or more). This sequence joins TRBV14 and TRBJ2-3; the D is unclear. Trimming removed 4 bases at V and 4 bases at J, with 24 bases between. This CDR3 has 18 residues. CDR1 SGHDN and CDR2 FVKESK come from the germline V gene. The CDR3 region is CASSPSVGVSITSDTQYF. DNA of the CDR3: TGTGCCAGCAGCCCCTCAGTTGGTGTCTCTATAACGTCAGATACGCAGTATTTT.

The chain carries TRBV5-1 and TRBJ2-1, with D possibly being TRBD1 (6 bases). Germline lookup yields CDR1 SGHRS and CDR2 YFSETQ. The CDR3 is 16 amino acids. Deletions cut 4 bases from V and 0 bases from J, with 14 bases between. The CDR3 protein is CASSTKTGFSYNEQFF. CDR3 DNA sequence: TGCGCCAGCAGCACCAAAACAGGGTTCTCCTACAATGAGCAGTTCTTC. The full variable domain, its missing parts supplied by reference TRBV5-1 and TRBJ2-1, is KAGVTQTPRYLIKTRGQQVTLSCSPISGHRSVSWYQQTPGQGLQFLFEYFSETQRNKGNFPGRFSGRQFSNSRSEMNVSTLELGDSALYLCASSTKTGFSYNEQFFGPGTRLTVL.

V usage is TRBV7-3 and J usage is TRBJ1-3; 7 bases align to TRBD1. The V and J ends lost 4 bases and 0 bases, in that order; junction bases with no gene match: 6. The CDR3 is 16 amino acids. The germline V gene has CDR1 SGHTA and CDR2 FQGTGA. CDR3: CASSSGQASSGNTIYF. The CDR3 DNA follows: TGTGCCAGCAGCTCCGGACAGGCGAGCTCTGGAAACACCATATATTTT.

The chain couples TRBV19 to TRBJ2-1; D not resolved. V lost 4 bases and J lost 3, with 4 bases in between. Germline CDR1 and CDR2: LNHDA and SQIVND (reference sequence). The CDR3 covers 12 residues. CDR3 DNA sequence: TGTGCCAGTAGTACCCTCTACAATGAGCAGTTCTTC. Protein sequence: CASSTLYNEQFF.

This clone was detected only once. This chain links TRBV9 with TRBJ1-3, with TRBD1 matching 8 bases. From germline, CDR1 is SGDLS and CDR2 YYNGEE. CDR3 length equals 15 residues. After removal of 2 bases from V and 2 bases from J, the junction contained 3 bases not matched to a gene. This chain's CDR3 is CASSVQGAPGNTIYF. In DNA form, the CDR3 reads TGTGCCAGCAGCGTCCAGGGGGCGCCTGGAAACACCATATATTTT.

The chain joins TRBV6-1 to TRBJ1-5; TRBD1 matches at 10 bases. Germline loops: CDR1 MNHNS, CDR2 SASEGT. V was pared by 6 bases and J by 6 bases, with 5 bases of the junction left unmatched. The length of the CDR3 is 14 residues. The CDR3 protein is CASRDRGLAQPQHF. CDR3 nucleotide sequence: TGTGCCAGCAGAGACAGGGGGCTAGCTCAGCCCCAGCATTTT.

In its sample, this clone was seen once. V usage is TRBV23-1 and J usage is TRBJ1-1; D is possibly TRBD1 (5 bases). TRBV23-1 is placed among ORFs of uncertain function. The CDR3 has 19 residues. V dropped 0 bases and J dropped 3 bases, with 23 bases sitting between them. The CDR3 coding sequence is TGCGCCAGCAGTCAATCAGCCCAGGGTGGACCCTTCTTCTACACTGAAGCTTTCTTT. It codes for CASSQSAQGGPFFYTEAFF.

The genes are TRBV5-1 and TRBJ1-2; the match to TRBD1 covers 12 bases. The trim removed 2 bases at V and 7 bases at J, leaving 6 bases unmatched. Germline V lookup: CDR1 SGHRS, CDR2 YFSETQ. CDR3 size: 15 residues. DNA of the CDR3: TGCGCCAGCAGCTTTTCCGGGACAGGGGGCCTTGGCTACACCTTC. This encodes CASSFSGTGGLGYTF.